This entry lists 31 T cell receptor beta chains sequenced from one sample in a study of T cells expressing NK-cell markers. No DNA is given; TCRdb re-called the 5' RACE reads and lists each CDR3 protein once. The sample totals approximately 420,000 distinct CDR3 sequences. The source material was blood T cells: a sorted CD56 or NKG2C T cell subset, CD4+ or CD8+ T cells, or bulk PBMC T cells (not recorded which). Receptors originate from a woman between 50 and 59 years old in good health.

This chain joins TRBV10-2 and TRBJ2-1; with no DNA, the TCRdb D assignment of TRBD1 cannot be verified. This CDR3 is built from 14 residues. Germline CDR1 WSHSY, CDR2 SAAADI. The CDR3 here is CASRPRDPDNEQFF.

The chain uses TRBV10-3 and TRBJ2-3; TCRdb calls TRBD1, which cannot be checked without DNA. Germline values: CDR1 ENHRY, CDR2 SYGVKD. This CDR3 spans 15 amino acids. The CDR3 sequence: CAISESGQGIDTQYF.

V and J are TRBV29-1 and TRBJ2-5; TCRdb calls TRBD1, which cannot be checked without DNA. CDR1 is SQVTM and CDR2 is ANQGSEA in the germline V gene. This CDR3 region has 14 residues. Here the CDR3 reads CSVLNGGGQETQYF.

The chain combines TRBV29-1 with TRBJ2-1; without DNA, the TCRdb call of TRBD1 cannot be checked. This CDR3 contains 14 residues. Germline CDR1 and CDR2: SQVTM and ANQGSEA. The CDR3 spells CSVDPGSSYNEQFF.

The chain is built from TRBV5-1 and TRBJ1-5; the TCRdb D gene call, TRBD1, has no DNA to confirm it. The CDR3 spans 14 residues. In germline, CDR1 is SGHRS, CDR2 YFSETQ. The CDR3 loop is CASSFDSLNQPQHF. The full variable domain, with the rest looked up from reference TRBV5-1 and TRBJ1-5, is KAGVTQTPRYLIKTRGQQVTLSCSPISGHRSVSWYQQTPGQGLQFLFEYFSETQRNKGNFPGRFSGRQFSNSRSEMNVSTLELGDSALYLCASSFDSLNQPQHFGDGTRLSIL.

Here the CDR3 reads CASSENRVGGYTF. This chain links TRBV6-1 with TRBJ1-2; there is no DNA to check the TCRdb D call of TRBD1. CDR3 length equals 13 residues. Germline V gives CDR1 MNHNS, CDR2 SASEGT.

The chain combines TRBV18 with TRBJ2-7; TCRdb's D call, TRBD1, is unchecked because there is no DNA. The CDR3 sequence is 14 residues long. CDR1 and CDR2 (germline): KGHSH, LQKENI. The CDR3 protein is CASSRPRGGREQYF. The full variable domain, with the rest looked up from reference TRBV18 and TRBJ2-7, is NAGVMQNPRHLVRRRGQEARLRCSPMKGHSHVYWYRQLPEEGLKFMVYLQKENIIDESGMPKERFSAEFPKEGPSILRIQQVVRGDSAAYFCASSRPRGGREQYFGPGTRLTVT.

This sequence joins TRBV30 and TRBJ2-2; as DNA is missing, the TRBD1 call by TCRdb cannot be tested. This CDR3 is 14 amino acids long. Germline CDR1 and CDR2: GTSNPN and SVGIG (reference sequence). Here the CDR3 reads CAWIGTENTGELFF. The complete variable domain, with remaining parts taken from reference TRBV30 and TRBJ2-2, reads SQTIHQWPATLVQPVGSPLSLECTVEGTSNPNLYWYRQAAGRGLQLLFYSVGIGQISSEVPQNLSASRPQDRQFILSSKKLLLSDSGFYLCAWIGTENTGELFFGEGSRLTVL.

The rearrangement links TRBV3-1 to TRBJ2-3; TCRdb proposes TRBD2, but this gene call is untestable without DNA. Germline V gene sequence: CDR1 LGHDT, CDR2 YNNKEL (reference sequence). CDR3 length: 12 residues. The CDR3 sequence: CASSQQRDTQYF.

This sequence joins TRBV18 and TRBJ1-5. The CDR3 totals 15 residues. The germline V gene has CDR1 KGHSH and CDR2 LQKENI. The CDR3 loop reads CASSTGTAVGQPQHF. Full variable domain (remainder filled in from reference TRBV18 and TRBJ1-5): NAGVMQNPRHLVRRRGQEARLRCSPMKGHSHVYWYRQLPEEGLKFMVYLQKENIIDESGMPKERFSAEFPKEGPSILRIQQVVRGDSAAYFCASSTGTAVGQPQHFGDGTRLSIL.

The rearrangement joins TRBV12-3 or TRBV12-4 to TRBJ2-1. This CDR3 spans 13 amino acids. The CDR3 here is CASSFGLRKEQFF.

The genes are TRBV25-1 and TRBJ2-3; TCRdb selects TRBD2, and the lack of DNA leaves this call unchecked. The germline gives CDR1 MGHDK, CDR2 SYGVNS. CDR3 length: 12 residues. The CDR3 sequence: CASRGDWYTQYF.

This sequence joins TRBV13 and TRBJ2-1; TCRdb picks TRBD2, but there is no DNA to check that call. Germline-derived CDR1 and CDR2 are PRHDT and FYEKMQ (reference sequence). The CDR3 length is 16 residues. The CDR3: CASSSTWTSGYNEQFF. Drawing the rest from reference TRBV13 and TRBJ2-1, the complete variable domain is AAGVIQSPRHLIKEKRETATLKCYPIPRHDTVYWYQQGPGQDPQFLISFYEKMQSDKGSIPDRFSAQQFSDYHSELNMSSLELGDSALYFCASSSTWTSGYNEQFFGPGTRLTVL.

The CDR3 sequence is CASSHPGLAKNEQFF. This chain links TRBV4-2 with TRBJ2-1; TCRdb's D gene call, TRBD2, goes unchecked for lack of DNA. The CDR3 covers 15 residues. Germline CDR1 reads LGHNA; CDR2 reads YNFKEQ.

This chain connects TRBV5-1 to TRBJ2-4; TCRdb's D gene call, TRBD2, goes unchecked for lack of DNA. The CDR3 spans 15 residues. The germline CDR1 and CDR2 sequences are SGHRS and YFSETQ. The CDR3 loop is CASSRAGRVVNIQYF.

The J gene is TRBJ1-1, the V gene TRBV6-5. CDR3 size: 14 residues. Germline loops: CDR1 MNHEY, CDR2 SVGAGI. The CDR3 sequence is CASSWDSRDTEAFF.

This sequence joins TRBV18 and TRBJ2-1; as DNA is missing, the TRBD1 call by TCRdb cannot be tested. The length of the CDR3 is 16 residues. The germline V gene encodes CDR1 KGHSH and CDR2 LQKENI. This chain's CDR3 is CASSPESTGRTGEQFF. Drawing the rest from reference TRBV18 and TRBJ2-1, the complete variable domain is NAGVMQNPRHLVRRRGQEARLRCSPMKGHSHVYWYRQLPEEGLKFMVYLQKENIIDESGMPKERFSAEFPKEGPSILRIQQVVRGDSAAYFCASSPESTGRTGEQFFGPGTRLTVL.

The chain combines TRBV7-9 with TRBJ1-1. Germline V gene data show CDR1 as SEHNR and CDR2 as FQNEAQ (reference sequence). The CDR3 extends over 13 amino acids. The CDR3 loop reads CASSGGGSAEAFF.

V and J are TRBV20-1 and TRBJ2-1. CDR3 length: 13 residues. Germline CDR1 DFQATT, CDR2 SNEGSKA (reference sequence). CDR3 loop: CSARDPGPREQFF.

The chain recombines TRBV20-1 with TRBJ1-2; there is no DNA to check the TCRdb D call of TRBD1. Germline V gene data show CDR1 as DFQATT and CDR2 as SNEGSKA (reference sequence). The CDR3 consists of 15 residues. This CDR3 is CSALPVTGGVLGYTF.

CDR3 region: CSASTGLEGAEQFF. The rearrangement joins TRBV20-1 to TRBJ2-1; TCRdb returns TRBD2, unconfirmable since there is no DNA. Germline V CDR1 and CDR2: DFQATT, SNEGSKA (reference sequence). The CDR3 runs to 14 residues.

The CDR3 is CATSGQGAHDLYNEQFF. The chain is built from TRBV24-1 and TRBJ2-1; TCRdb selects TRBD1, and the lack of DNA leaves this call unchecked. The CDR3 is made up of 17 amino acids. Germline CDR1 reads KGHDR; CDR2 reads SFDVKD.

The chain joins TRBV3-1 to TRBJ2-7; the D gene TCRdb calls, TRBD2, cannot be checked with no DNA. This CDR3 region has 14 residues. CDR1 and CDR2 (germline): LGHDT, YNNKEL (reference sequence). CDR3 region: CASSPREVSYEQYF.

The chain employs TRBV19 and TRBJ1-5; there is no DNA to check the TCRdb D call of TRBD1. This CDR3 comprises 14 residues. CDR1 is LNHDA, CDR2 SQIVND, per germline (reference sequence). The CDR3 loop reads CASSIVQGARPQHF.

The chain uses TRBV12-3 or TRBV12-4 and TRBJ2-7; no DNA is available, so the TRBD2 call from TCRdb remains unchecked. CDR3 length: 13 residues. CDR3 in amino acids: CASSQAGGYEQYF.

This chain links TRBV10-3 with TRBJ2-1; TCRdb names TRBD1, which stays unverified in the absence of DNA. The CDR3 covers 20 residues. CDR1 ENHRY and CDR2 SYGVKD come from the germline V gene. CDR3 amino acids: CAISESIGQGMKVGHNEQFF.

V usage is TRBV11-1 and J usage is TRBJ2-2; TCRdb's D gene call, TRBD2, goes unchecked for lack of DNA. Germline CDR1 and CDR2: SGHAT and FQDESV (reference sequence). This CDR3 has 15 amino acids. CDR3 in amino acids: CASSFMLGPTGELFF.

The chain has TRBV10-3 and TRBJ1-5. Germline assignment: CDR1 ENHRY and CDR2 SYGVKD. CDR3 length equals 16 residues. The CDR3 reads CAISESVRQGSQPQHF.

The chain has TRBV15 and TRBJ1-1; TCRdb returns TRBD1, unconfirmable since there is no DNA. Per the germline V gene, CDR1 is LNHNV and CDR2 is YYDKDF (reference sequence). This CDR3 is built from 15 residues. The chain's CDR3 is CATSRDQGAPWDAFF.

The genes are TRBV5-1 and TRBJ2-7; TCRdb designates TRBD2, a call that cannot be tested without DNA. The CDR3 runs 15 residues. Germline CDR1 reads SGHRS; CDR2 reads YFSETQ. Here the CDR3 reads CASSLGQSLVNEQYF.

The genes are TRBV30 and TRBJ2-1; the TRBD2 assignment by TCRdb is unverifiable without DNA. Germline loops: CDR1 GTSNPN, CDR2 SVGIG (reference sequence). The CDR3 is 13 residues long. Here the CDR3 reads CAWRGPGLTKQFF.